The present entry profiles one T cell receptor beta chain with its context. The antigen remains unidentified. It was with a sample-barcoded 5' primer and a J-beta primer mix that a second PCR of roughly 7 to 11 cycles was run. TCRdb reprocessed the 5' RACE reads with MiXCR, giving one entry per CDR3 protein. The repertoire holds approximately 800,000 distinct CDR3 sequences, 35% to 50% seen once, with around 18% in the top ten. Every donor contributed roughly 10 milliliters of peripheral blood by blood draw. This CDR3 has 14 amino acids. Looked up from germline, CDR1 is SNHLY and CDR2 is FYNNEI. Trimming took 3 bases from V and 0 from J, leaving 9 bases between them. This sample was included in a study of blood T cells in healthy people across ages. Broader study findings: TCR beta diversity correlated strongly with naive T cell percentage. Long-lived donors had more naive CD4+ cells and higher diversity than aged donors.

This TCR was sampled from an elderly man in good health. The sample consisted of blood. The chain uses TRBV2 and TRBJ2-7; tentative D call: TRBD1 (6 bases). CDR3 sequence reads: CASSEVRGSYEQYF. Written as DNA, the CDR3 is TGTGCCAGCAGTGAGGTCAGGGGCTCCTACGAGCAGTACTTC.